This T cell receptor (beta chain) was sequenced for a study of control samples from healthy donors and cancer patients. Method: immunoSEQ multiplex PCR; TCRdb's copy keeps in-frame clones and lacks some. The sample lists about 110,000 clones, roughly 79% occurring once. The receptor comes from a man aged 18 to 29 in good health. The specimen was blood.

The CDR3 nucleotides are TGTGCCAGCAGCTTTCGAAGACAGGGGATACGGGATACGCAGTATTTT. Translating it yields CASSFRRQGIRDTQYF. The V gene is TRBV9, the J gene TRBJ2-3; 8 bases agree with TRBD1. CDR1 is SGDLS and CDR2 is YYNGEE in the germline V gene. There are 16 residues in the CDR3. Germline trimming cut 4 bases from V and 6 bases from J; bases unmatched to any gene: 13.